One and the same sample provided the 18 T cell receptor beta chains below, sequenced in a study of blood T cells in healthy people across ages. A second PCR, run for roughly 7 to 12 cycles, used a sample-barcoded 5' primer plus a J-beta primer mix. TCRdb called the 5' RACE reads again in MiXCR, with one record for every CDR3 protein. Of around 1.5 million distinct CDR3 sequences in the sample, approximately 59% are singletons; the top ten hold about 6.3%. The sequenced sample consisted of blood. The receptors derive from a man younger than 35 in good health.

The rearrangement joins TRBV3-1 to TRBJ2-7; no clear D gene. The V end was cut by 0 bases, the J end by 2 bases, with 11 bases between. This CDR3 spans 15 amino acids. Germline assignment: CDR1 LGHDT and CDR2 YNNKEL (reference sequence). CDR3 bases: TGTGCCAGCAGCCAAGATTCCGGGTACACCTACGAGCAGTACTTC. Protein product: CASSQDSGYTYEQYF.

This rearrangement joins TRBV4-3 to TRBJ1-4; D uncertain. The CDR3 contains 15 residues. Trimming took off 3 bases at V and 5 bases at J, with 13 bases between the two ends. Germline V lookup: CDR1 LGHNA, CDR2 YSLEER. CDR3 region: CASSQLLDGNEKLFF. The CDR3 nucleotides are TGCGCCAGCAGCCAGCTATTAGACGGGAATGAAAAACTGTTTTTT.

The rearrangement joins TRBV3-1 to TRBJ1-5; no clear D gene. Germline V gene sequence: CDR1 LGHDT, CDR2 YNNKEL (reference sequence). This CDR3 has 15 amino acids. Trimming pared 0 bases from V and 7 bases from J, leaving 13 bases between. CDR3 DNA: TGTGCCAGCAGCCAAGATTGGTCGTTGGAACAGCCCCAGCATTTT. As protein: CASSQDWSLEQPQHF.

This clonotype appeared a few times. The V gene is TRBV28, the J gene TRBJ2-5, with D perhaps being TRBD1 or TRBD2 (5 bases each). V was clipped by 7 bases and J by 3 bases, with 18 bases between them. The CDR3 loop spans 15 amino acids. From germline, CDR1 is MDHEN and CDR2 SYDVKM. This chain's CDR3 is CASTPPGTPEETQYF. The CDR3 DNA reads as TGTGCCAGCACCCCTCCAGGGACCCCTGAAGAGACCCAGTACTTC. Full variable domain (missing parts from reference TRBV28 and TRBJ2-5): DVKVTQSSRYLVKRTGEKVFLECVQDMDHENMFWYRQDPGLGLRLIYFSYDVKMKEKGDIPEGYSVSREKKERFSLILESASTNQTSMYLCASTPPGTPEETQYFGPGTRLLVL.

This clonotype was observed a few times. CDR3 in DNA: TGTGCCATCAGTGACGTTGGGGCAAACATTCAGTACTTC. Translated, it gives CAISDVGANIQYF. This chain connects TRBV10-3 to TRBJ2-4; the D gene is possibly TRBD1 (5 bases). CDR1 and CDR2 (germline): ENHRY, SYGVKD. There are 13 residues in the CDR3. V was pared by 3 bases and J by 6 bases, with 9 bases between.

The gene calls are TRBV6-5 and TRBJ2-4; the match to TRBD2 covers 7 bases. The J call could be wrong; TRBJ2-7 is a better fit for the DNA end. This CDR3 region has 16 residues. The germline gives CDR1 MNHEY, CDR2 SVGAGI. The CDR3 coding sequence is TGTGCCAGCAGTTACTCGAGAGCGGGGTTTCTGTACGAGCAGTACTTC. It yields the protein CASSYSRAGFLYEQYF.

This rearrangement joins TRBV2 to TRBJ2-3; D call uncertain. Per germline, CDR1 SNHLY and CDR2 FYNNEI. The CDR3 length is 14 residues. V was shortened by 3 bases and J by 1 base, with 8 bases between the two germline ends. CDR3 sequence (DNA): TGTGCCAGCAGTGACAGTTCCCGCACAGATACGCAGTATTTT. It translates to CASSDSSRTDTQYF. Complete variable domain (other parts from reference TRBV2 and TRBJ2-3): EPEVTQTPSHQVTQMGQEVILRCVPISNHLYFYWYRQILGQKVEFLVSFYNNEISEKSEIFDDQFSVERPDGSNFTLKIRSTKLEDSAMYFCASSDSSRTDTQYFGPGTRLTVL.

The chain is built from TRBV20-1 and TRBJ2-7; 9 nucleotides agree with TRBD2. The J call could be wrong; TRBJ2-5 is a better fit for the DNA end. This CDR3 spans 14 amino acids. CDR1 and CDR2 (germline): DFQATT, SNEGSKA (reference sequence). The CDR3 reads CSAESGGPQETQYF. CDR3 coding DNA: TGCAGTGCTGAAAGCGGGGGGCCCCAAGAGACCCAGTACTTC.

The V and J genes are TRBV5-4 and TRBJ1-4, with 9 bases matching TRBD1. The CDR3 covers 16 residues. Germline CDR1 and CDR2: SGHNT and YYREEE (reference sequence). V was clipped by 0 bases and J by 16 bases; unmatched bases: 16. The CDR3 loop is CASSLDAGGQGSGEFF. For the CDR3, the DNA is TGTGCCAGCAGCTTGGACGCGGGGGGACAGGGCTCTGGCGAGTTTTTT. The whole variable domain, remainder taken from reference TRBV5-4 and TRBJ1-4, is ETGVTQSPTHLIKTRGQQVTLRCSSQSGHNTVSWYQQALGQGPQFIFQYYREEENGRGNFPPRFSGLQFPNYSSELNVNALELDDSALYLCASSLDAGGQGSGEFFGSGTQLSVL.

The V gene is TRBV7-9, the J gene TRBJ2-5; 7 bases line up with TRBD2. The J call may be faulty, since TRBJ2-7 better matches the DNA end. The germline V gene encodes CDR1 SEHNR and CDR2 FQNEAQ (reference sequence). The length of the CDR3 is 15 residues. CDR3 bases: TGTGCCAGCAGCTTGTCTAGCGGTACTTTCTACGAGCAGTACTTC. Its translation is CASSLSSGTFYEQYF.

This clonotype was found a few times. V gene TRBV4-2 combines with J gene TRBJ2-6; a possible D gene is TRBD1 (6 bases). The V and J ends lost 0 bases and 4 bases respectively, with 16 bases between them. In germline, CDR1 is LGHNA, CDR2 YNFKEQ. The CDR3 spans 18 residues. The CDR3 region is CASSQDSPGVSGANVLTF. In nucleotides, the CDR3 is TGTGCCAGCAGCCAAGATTCCCCAGGGGTGTCGGGGGCCAACGTCCTGACTTTC.

As regards this clonotype: At one of its ends the junction is not consistent with the germline gene, which may arise from a read error. The V and J genes are TRBV4-1 and TRBJ2-1, with D uncertain. Germline CDR1 reads MGHRA; CDR2 reads YSYEKL. The CDR3 runs to 16 residues. The CDR3 region has the DNA TGCGCCAGCAGCCAGGGCCGGACCCTCCCCTATGGTGAGCGGTTCTTC. It yields the protein CASSQGRTLPYGERFF.

The rearrangement uses TRBV7-9 and TRBJ2-1, with 7 bases fitting TRBD1. Germline values: CDR1 SEHNR, CDR2 FQNEAQ (reference sequence). This CDR3 is 12 amino acids long. Trimming at V came to 8 bases and at J to 5 bases, leaving 3 bases not matched to a gene. The CDR3 reads CASRDRDNEQFF. In DNA form, the CDR3 reads TGTGCCAGCCGGGACAGAGACAATGAGCAGTTCTTC.

The rearrangement uses TRBV5-1 and TRBJ2-1; D remains unclear. Deletions cut 1 base from V and 7 bases from J, with 15 bases between. The CDR3 is 15 amino acids. Looked up from germline, CDR1 is SGHRS and CDR2 is YFSETQ. Written as DNA, the CDR3 is TGCGCCAGCAGCTTGAGTAGTGGTTTGGGTAATGAGCAGTTCTTC. It codes for CASSLSSGLGNEQFF.

This clonotype has only one observation. The rearrangement joins TRBV11-2 to TRBJ2-5, with 7 bases matching TRBD2. Germline V CDR1 and CDR2: SGHAT, FQNNGV. The trim removed 5 bases at V and 2 bases at J, leaving 11 bases unmatched. CDR3 length equals 16 residues. The CDR3 sequence is CASSSPLAVIQETQYF. The CDR3 DNA follows: TGTGCCAGCAGCAGCCCTCTAGCGGTGATTCAAGAGACCCAGTACTTC.

This clonotype was picked up a small number of times. The chain joins TRBV7-2 to TRBJ1-5, with 7 positions matching TRBD1. Germline V gene sequence: CDR1 SGHTA, CDR2 FQGNSA. This CDR3 contains 13 residues. V dropped 1 base and J dropped 10; count of bases not matched to a gene: 4. The CDR3 sequence is CASSLGTGLPQHF. The DNA of the CDR3 is TGTGCCAGCAGCTTAGGGACAGGTTTACCCCAGCATTTT. The variable domain in full, with the rest retrieved from reference TRBV7-2 and TRBJ1-5, is GAGVSQSPSNKVTEKGKDVELRCDPISGHTALYWYRQSLGQGLEFLIYFQGNSAPDKSGLPSDRFSAERTGGSVSTLTIQRTQQEDSAVYLCASSLGTGLPQHFGDGTRLSIL.

V is TRBV20-1 and J is TRBJ2-4; possible D gene TRBD2, 6 bases. The tail of the sequence fits TRBJ2-7 better, so the J call may be wrong. Germline CDR1 reads DFQATT; CDR2 reads SNEGSKA (reference sequence). The CDR3 is 16 residues long. The CDR3 spells CSARDPDVGRGYEQYF. DNA for the CDR3: TGCAGTGCTAGAGATCCCGACGTCGGGCGGGGATACGAGCAGTACTTC.

This chain connects TRBV4-3 to TRBJ2-5, with D tentatively TRBD1 (5 bases). Deletions cut 1 base from V and 4 bases from J, with 19 bases between. This CDR3 is built from 17 residues. Germline lookup yields CDR1 LGHNA and CDR2 YSLEER. CDR3 region: CASSQGPGQGLLETQYF. For the CDR3, the DNA is TGCGCCAGCAGCCAAGGGCCTGGGCAGGGCCTTCTAGAGACCCAGTACTTC.